These T cell receptor beta chains were read from a single sample in a study of early T cells in non-severe SARS-CoV-2 infection. MiXCR, applied by TCRdb to the 5' RACE reads, yields one record per CDR3 protein. Of about 82,000 distinct CDR3 sequences in the sample, about 12% are singletons; the top ten hold 6%. What was sequenced was whole blood. The source is an adult who was a healthcare worker with PCR-confirmed SARS-CoV-2 infection or an uninfected control (not recorded which). CDR3s include the opening cysteine and the closing phenylalanine or tryptophan. The D gene is left open where the match is weak. Part of the rows lack a size; the others show once, few, many or a class for expanded clones.

J gene,V gene,D gene,clone size,CDR3 protein,CDR3 DNA
TRBJ1-5,TRBV5-8,NA,few,CASSSRINQPQHF,TGTGCCAGCAGCTCTCGGATCAATCAGCCCCAGCATTTT
TRBJ2-1,TRBV27,NA,many,CASSLAGFYNEQFF,TGTGCCAGCAGTTTGGCAGGGTTCTACAATGAGCAGTTCTTC
TRBJ2-3,TRBV5-1,TRBD2,few,CASSWGRASGLRDTQYF,TGCGCCAGCAGCTGGGGAAGGGCTAGCGGTCTGAGGGATACGCAGTATTTT
TRBJ2-6,TRBV2,NA,few,CASSDSGRSGANVLTF,TGTGCCAGCAGTGATTCGGGCAGGTCCGGGGCCAACGTCCTGACTTTC
TRBJ1-6,TRBV12-3/TRBV12-4,NA,many,CASSSHRYTLHF,TGTGCCAGCAGTTCTCACCGGTATACCCTCCACTTT
TRBJ2-1,TRBV5-6,TRBD2,NA,CASMQFGLELYNEQFF,TGTGCCAGCATGCAATTTGGACTAGAACTTTACAATGAGCAGTTCTTC
TRBJ2-5,TRBV7-2,NA,NA,CASSPMGRQTQYF,TGTGCCAGCAGCCCCATGGGGCGGCAGACCCAGTACTTC
TRBJ1-1,TRBV10-2,NA,few,CASRAENPLYTEAFF,TGCGCCAGCAGAGCAGAAAACCCGCTTTACACTGAAGCTTTCTTT
TRBJ2-2,TRBV7-9,NA,NA,CASSTTGPGELFF,TGTGCCAGCAGCACGACCGGACCCGGGGAGCTGTTTTTT
TRBJ2-3,TRBV6-6,NA,NA,CASSYATLRSDTQYF,TGTGCCAGCAGTTACGCGACCCTGCGTAGTGATACGCAGTATTTT
TRBJ2-7,TRBV28,NA,many,CASTIFSYEQYF,TGTGCCAGCACGATCTTCTCCTACGAGCAGTACTTC
TRBJ2-2,TRBV13,NA,few,CASSFQGIFTGELFF,TGTGCCAGCAGCTTTCAGGGGATCTTCACCGGGGAGCTGTTTTTT
TRBJ2-7,TRBV7-3,NA,NA,CASSLGQPYEQYF,TGTGCCAGCAGCTTAGGGCAGCCGTACGAGCAGTACTTC
TRBJ1-1,TRBV7-3,TRBD1,few,CASSLGQGATEAFF,TGTGCCAGCAGCTTAGGACAGGGGGCCACTGAAGCTTTCTTT
TRBJ1-2,TRBV5-1,NA,NA,CASSLEVRNYGYTF,TGCGCCAGCAGCTTGGAGGTCAGGAACTATGGCTACACCTTC
TRBJ2-2,TRBV5-1,NA,NA,CASSPRPRGTGELFF,TGCGCCAGCAGCCCTAGGCCCCGGGGGACCGGGGAGCTGTTTTTT
TRBJ2-3,TRBV7-9,NA,few,CASSFTGAETDTQYF,TGTGCCAGCAGCTTCACAGGAGCGGAGACAGATACGCAGTATTTT
TRBJ1-2,TRBV27,NA,many,CASSWEGAHGYTF,TGTGCCAGCAGTTGGGAAGGGGCTCATGGCTACACCTTC
TRBJ1-2,TRBV7-9,TRBD1,many,CASSRKGTGVYNYGYTF,TGTGCCAGCAGCCGAAAGGGGACAGGGGTTTATAACTATGGCTACACCTTC
TRBJ2-2,TRBV29-1,TRBD1,many,CSVTRDSTNTGELFF,TGCAGCGTCACCCGGGACAGTACGAACACCGGGGAGCTGTTTTTT
TRBJ1-2,TRBV29-1,TRBD1,NA,CSVEREQGLYGYTF,TGCAGCGTTGAACGAGAACAGGGGCTCTATGGCTACACCTTC
TRBJ1-2,TRBV4-1,NA,few,CASSQDFETGTNYGYTF,TGCGCCAGCAGCCAAGATTTTGAAACAGGGACTAACTATGGCTACACCTTC
TRBJ2-3,TRBV5-1,NA,many,CASSLTDTQYF,TGTGCCAGCAGCCTCACAGATACGCAGTATTTT
TRBJ2-7,TRBV29-1,TRBD1,many,CSVGGQALYEQYF,TGCAGCGTTGGTGGACAGGCCCTCTACGAGCAGTACTTC
TRBJ2-5,TRBV6-5,NA,few,CASSYSIRSETQYF,TGTGCCAGCAGTTACTCGATCCGTTCCGAGACCCAGTACTTC
TRBJ2-4,TRBV28,NA,few,CASSSGGNIQYF,TGTGCCAGCAGTTCTGGGGGAAACATTCAGTACTTC
TRBJ2-3,TRBV6-5,NA,NA,CAAGTGGTDTQYF,TGTGCCGCAGGGACTGGAGGCACAGATACGCAGTATTTT
TRBJ2-7,TRBV5-6,TRBD2,many,CASSSPGLAGTYEQYF,TGTGCCAGCAGCTCCCCAGGCCTAGCGGGGACCTACGAGCAGTACTTC
TRBJ2-5,TRBV6-6,TRBD1,NA,CASILQGRETQYF,TGTGCCAGCATCCTACAGGGGCGGGAGACCCAGTACTTC
TRBJ1-3,TRBV7-8,NA,many,CASSLTVSENTIYF,TGTGCCAGCAGCTTAACGGTTTCTGAAAACACCATATATTTT
TRBJ2-4,TRBV15,NA,few,CATSRVRAGAKNIQYF,TGTGCCACCAGCAGAGTGAGGGCCGGAGCCAAAAACATTCAGTACTTC
TRBJ1-6,TRBV12-3/TRBV12-4,NA,few,CASRVGDSPLHF,TGTGCCAGCAGGGTGGGCGATTCACCCCTCCACTTT
TRBJ2-3,TRBV7-2,TRBD1,many,CASSFSGTGVADTQYF,TGTGCCAGCAGCTTTTCCGGGACAGGGGTGGCAGATACGCAGTATTTT
TRBJ1-4,TRBV19,TRBD1,few,CASSRTGEKLFF,TGTGCCAGTAGTAGGACAGGTGAAAAACTGTTTTTT
TRBJ1-3,TRBV20-1,TRBD1,NA,CSAAPLYRGSTIYF,TGCAGTGCTGCTCCCCTATACAGGGGGAGCACCATATATTTT
TRBJ2-1,TRBV20-1,NA,many,CSPRGAGEQFF,TGCAGTCCACGGGGGGCGGGTGAGCAGTTCTTC
TRBJ2-2,TRBV3-1,NA,few,CASNSFDRRNTGELFF,TGTGCCAGCAACTCCTTCGACAGAAGGAACACCGGGGAGCTGTTTTTT
TRBJ2-7,TRBV9,NA,few,CASSPNDFSYEQYF,TGTGCCAGCAGCCCGAACGACTTCTCCTACGAGCAGTACTTC
TRBJ1-5,TRBV27,TRBD1,many,CASSFGTGKYSMSNQPQHF,TGTGCCAGCAGTTTCGGGACAGGAAAATACTCCATGAGCAATCAGCCCCAGCATTTT
TRBJ2-7,TRBV12-3/TRBV12-4,NA,few,CASSYSGYYEQYF,TGTGCCAGCAGTTACTCAGGGTACTACGAGCAGTACTTC
TRBJ2-1,TRBV7-6,NA,many,CASSAGTSEQFF,TGTGCCAGCAGCGCAGGGACTTCTGAGCAGTTCTTC
TRBJ1-1,TRBV6-5,NA,few,CASSETRNTEAFF,TGTGCCAGCAGTGAGACGCGGAACACTGAAGCTTTCTTT
TRBJ1-2,TRBV30,NA,NA,CAWSVTRAYGYTF,TGTGCCTGGAGTGTAACCAGGGCCTATGGCTACACCTTC
TRBJ2-7,TRBV29-1,TRBD1,NA,CSVGTGVSYEQYF,TGCAGCGTTGGGACAGGGGTGAGCTACGAGCAGTACTTC
TRBJ1-2,TRBV20-1,NA,few,CSAGKSGTPTNYGYTF,TGCAGTGCTGGGAAATCCGGGACACCCACTAACTATGGCTACACCTTC
TRBJ1-6,TRBV28,NA,NA,CASSRRGRNSPLHF,TGTGCCAGCAGTAGACGGGGACGAAATTCACCCCTCCACTTT
TRBJ1-1,TRBV30,NA,NA,CAWSQQYTEAFF,TGTGCCTGGAGTCAACAGTACACTGAAGCTTTCTTT
TRBJ2-7,TRBV28,NA,NA,CASSPGLVYEQYF,TGTGCCAGCAGTCCAGGACTTGTCTACGAGCAGTACTTC
TRBJ2-7,TRBV7-2,NA,few,CASSPDVGAGEQYF,TGTGCCAGCAGCCCTGATGTAGGGGCCGGCGAGCAGTACTTC
TRBJ1-2,TRBV12-3/TRBV12-4,NA,many,CASSSDRQSVDGYTF,TGTGCCAGCAGCTCAGACCGACAGTCAGTGGATGGCTACACCTTC
TRBJ2-1,TRBV5-1,NA,NA,CASSFGDNEQFF,TGCGCCAGCAGCTTTGGGGACAATGAGCAGTTCTTC
TRBJ1-2,TRBV29-1,TRBD1,many,CSVEDRWTGSNGYTF,TGCAGCGTTGAAGATCGTTGGACAGGGTCTAATGGCTACACCTTC
TRBJ2-5,TRBV5-6,NA,NA,CASSLGLTQETQYF,TGTGCCAGCAGCTTGGGTCTCACCCAAGAGACCCAGTACTTC
TRBJ2-4,TRBV20-1,TRBD1,few,CSAGDSGAKNIQYF,TGCAGTGCTGGGGACAGTGGGGCCAAAAACATTCAGTACTTC
TRBJ2-7,TRBV5-6,TRBD2,few,CASSWGSGRAYEQYF,TGTGCCAGCAGCTGGGGTAGCGGGAGGGCCTACGAGCAGTACTTC